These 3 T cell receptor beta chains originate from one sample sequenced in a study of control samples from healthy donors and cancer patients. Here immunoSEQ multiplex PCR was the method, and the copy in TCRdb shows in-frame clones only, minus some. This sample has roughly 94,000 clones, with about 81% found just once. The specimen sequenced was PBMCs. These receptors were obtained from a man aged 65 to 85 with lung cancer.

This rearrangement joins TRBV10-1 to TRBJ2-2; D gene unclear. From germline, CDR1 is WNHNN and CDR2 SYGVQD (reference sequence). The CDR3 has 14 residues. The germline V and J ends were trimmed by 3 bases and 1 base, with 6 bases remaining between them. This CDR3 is CASSEIQNTGELFF. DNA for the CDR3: TGCGCCAGCAGTGAAATTCAGAACACCGGGGAGCTGTTTTTT.

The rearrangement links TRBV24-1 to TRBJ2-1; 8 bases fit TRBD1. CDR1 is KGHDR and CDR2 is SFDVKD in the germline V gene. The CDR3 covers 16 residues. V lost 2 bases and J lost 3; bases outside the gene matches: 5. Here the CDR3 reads CATSDSSGGFYNEQFF. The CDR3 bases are TGTGCCACCAGTGATTCCTCAGGGGGCTTCTACAATGAGCAGTTCTTC.

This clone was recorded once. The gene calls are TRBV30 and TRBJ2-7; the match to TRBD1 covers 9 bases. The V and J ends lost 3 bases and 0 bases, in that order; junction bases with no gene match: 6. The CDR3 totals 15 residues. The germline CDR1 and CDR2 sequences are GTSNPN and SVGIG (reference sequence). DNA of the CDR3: TGTGCCTGGAGCCCCGACAGGGGGATCTCCTACGAGCAGTACTTC. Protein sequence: CAWSPDRGISYEQYF.